The 30 T cell receptor beta chains below all came from one sample that was sequenced in a study of control samples from healthy donors and cancer patients. Repertoires were generated with immunoSEQ multiplex PCR, while TCRdb's copy carries only in-frame clones and drops some. The sample contains some 11,000 clones, approximately 94% of which appear only once. Sequencing was carried out using PBMCs. These receptors were collected from a man between 65 and 80 years old with head and neck cancer.

J is TRBJ2-2 and V is TRBV6-5; 8 positions match TRBD1. Trimming cost V 6 bases and J 1 base; bases outside gene matches: 4. The CDR3 covers 15 residues. Germline V gene sequence: CDR1 MNHEY, CDR2 SVGAGI. The CDR3 DNA sequence: TGTGCCAGCAGAACCGGGACAGGGAACACCGGGGAGCTGTTTTTT. Its protein product is CASRTGTGNTGELFF.

This clone has just one count. The chain uses TRBV5-6 and TRBJ1-1; TRBD1 is a possible D gene (6 bases). The CDR3 totals 12 residues. The V end was cut by 4 bases, the J end by 5 bases, with 9 bases between. The germline CDR1 and CDR2 sequences are SGHDT and YYEEEE. The CDR3 DNA sequence: TGTGCCAGCAGCCGGAGGGGGACTGAAGCTTTCTTT. Protein: CASSRRGTEAFF.

This clone showed up just once. CDR3 protein: CASSSNGLDWGWEQFF. The CDR3 bases are TGTGCCAGCAGTTCCAACGGACTAGACTGGGGGTGGGAGCAGTTCTTC. The genes are TRBV28 and TRBJ2-1; TRBD2 matches 7 bases. The trim removed 4 bases at V and 10 bases at J, leaving 16 bases unmatched. Germline-derived CDR1 and CDR2 are MDHEN and SYDVKM. The CDR3 length is 16 residues. Combining the CDR3 with reference TRBV28 and TRBJ2-1 gives the whole variable domain DVKVTQSSRYLVKRTGEKVFLECVQDMDHENMFWYRQDPGLGLRLIYFSYDVKMKEKGDIPEGYSVSREKKERFSLILESASTNQTSMYLCASSSNGLDWGWEQFFGPGTRLTVL.

The chain carries TRBV5-1 and TRBJ2-7, with D perhaps TRBD2 (6 bases). The germline V and J ends were trimmed by 4 bases and 0 bases, with 14 bases remaining between them. The CDR3 consists of 15 residues. CDR1 SGHRS and CDR2 YFSETQ come from the germline V gene. The CDR3 nucleotides are TGCGCCAGCAGCACGGACTACGGCAGCTCCTACGAGCAGTACTTC. Translated, it gives CASSTDYGSSYEQYF.

The chain recombines TRBV5-1 with TRBJ1-1, with D perhaps matching TRBD1 (6 bases). The CDR3 is 14 residues long. Trimming took 2 bases from V and 6 from J, leaving 14 bases between them. The germline CDR1 and CDR2 sequences are SGHRS and YFSETQ. The CDR3 loop reads CASSFGQGGPEAFF. The CDR3 DNA reads TGCGCCAGCAGCTTCGGACAAGGGGGGCCTGAAGCTTTCTTT. The full variable domain, rest sourced from reference TRBV5-1 and TRBJ1-1, is KAGVTQTPRYLIKTRGQQVTLSCSPISGHRSVSWYQQTPGQGLQFLFEYFSETQRNKGNFPGRFSGRQFSNSRSEMNVSTLELGDSALYLCASSFGQGGPEAFFGQGTRLTVV.

Of note for this clone: Relative to the germline gene, one junction end is altered; a read error may explain this. The rearrangement joins TRBV7-7 to TRBJ2-5; tentatively, D is TRBD1 (6 bases). Per the germline V gene, CDR1 is SSHAT and CDR2 is FNYEAQ (reference sequence). CDR3 length equals 15 residues. CDR3 nucleotide sequence: TGTGCTAGCAGCAAGACAGGCGACTCCCAAGAGACCCAGTACTTC. Protein sequence: CASSKTGDSQETQYF.

The chain couples TRBV19 to TRBJ2-2; D is unclear. CDR3 size: 17 residues. V shed 1 base and J shed 0 bases, with 12 bases lying between them. Germline-derived CDR1 and CDR2 are LNHDA and SQIVND (reference sequence). In DNA form, the CDR3 reads TGTGCCAGTAGTATAGCCCCTCCGACCGCGAACACCGGGGAGCTGTTTTTT. Translated, it gives CASSIAPPTANTGELFF.

V and J are TRBV7-9 and TRBJ1-1, with D unresolved. Germline V gene lookup returns CDR1 SEHNR and CDR2 FQNEAQ (reference sequence). Trimming took off 4 bases at V and 0 bases at J, with 6 bases between the two ends. The CDR3 extends over 13 amino acids. In DNA form, the CDR3 reads TGTGCCAGCAGCTCCCCTATGAACACTGAAGCTTTCTTT. Its translation is CASSSPMNTEAFF.

This chain connects TRBV5-1 to TRBJ2-1, with 10 bases aligning to TRBD2. The trim removed 5 bases at V and 0 bases at J, leaving 11 bases unmatched. Germline CDR1 reads SGHRS; CDR2 reads YFSETQ. This CDR3 is built from 18 residues. The CDR3 DNA reads as TGCGCCAGCAGTGAAAGCGGGGGGGCCTCGAGCTCCTACAATGAGCAGTTCTTC. It specifies CASSESGGASSSYNEQFF.

This rearrangement joins TRBV6-1 to TRBJ2-7; TRBD2 matches at 9 bases. J lost 1 base, V lost 2 bases, and 6 bases had no gene match. Germline V gives CDR1 MNHNS, CDR2 SASEGT. The CDR3 consists of 16 residues. CDR3 DNA: TGTGCCAGCAGTGAAAGCCTAGCGGGAAGATCCTACGAGCAGTACTTC. Its translation is CASSESLAGRSYEQYF.

The J gene is TRBJ2-1, the V gene TRBV10-2; TRBD1 aligns across 7 bases. The CDR3 extends over 12 amino acids. CDR1 is WSHSY and CDR2 is SAAADI in the germline V gene. Trimming cost V 4 bases and J 10 bases; bases outside gene matches: 4. The DNA of the CDR3 is TGCGCCAGCAGTGCCCAGGGGGACGAGCAGTTCTTC. Protein product: CASSAQGDEQFF.

This CDR3 is CASSFQTTNEKLFF. The CDR3, as DNA: TGTGCCAGCAGCTTTCAAACAACTAATGAAAAACTGTTTTTT. The genes are TRBV5-4 and TRBJ1-4; D remains ambiguous. There are 14 residues in the CDR3. CDR1 is SGHNT and CDR2 is YYREEE in the germline V gene (reference sequence). Trimming removed 2 bases from V and 0 bases from J, with 5 bases in between.

The chain couples TRBV6-5 to TRBJ2-7; D gene unclear. Germline V gene lookup returns CDR1 MNHEY and CDR2 SVGAGI. V lost 5 bases to trimming and J lost 5 bases, with 16 bases between them. The CDR3 runs 14 residues. CDR3 sequence: CASSRPLVRHEQYF. As DNA, the CDR3 is TGTGCCAGCAGTAGGCCCCTTGTAAGGCACGAGCAGTACTTC.

The gene calls are TRBV28 and TRBJ2-4, with D possibly matching TRBD1 (5 bases). Germline V gene data show CDR1 as MDHEN and CDR2 as SYDVKM. The V and J ends lost 6 bases and 7 bases respectively, with 10 bases between them. The CDR3 has 12 amino acids. CDR3 protein: CASSLKGNIQYF. DNA for the CDR3: TGTGCCAGCAGCTTAAAGGGGAACATTCAGTACTTC.

V usage is TRBV7-2 and J usage is TRBJ2-7; 8 bases are a match to TRBD2. CDR3 length: 15 amino acids. Unmatched junction bases numbered 11, after V lost 1 base and J lost 9 bases. In germline, CDR1 is SGHTA, CDR2 FQGNSA. CDR3: CASSLDGGAWLVQYF. CDR3 coding DNA: TGTGCCAGCAGCTTAGACGGGGGGGCCTGGTTAGTGCAGTACTTC.

J is TRBJ2-3 and V is TRBV18; D unclear. Germline V gene lookup returns CDR1 KGHSH and CDR2 LQKENI. Trimming left V 3 bases short and J 0 bases short, with 10 bases between. The CDR3 sequence is 15 residues long. CDR3 protein: CASSPNDPSTDTQYF. Here the CDR3 DNA reads TGTGCCAGCTCACCTAATGACCCGAGCACAGATACGCAGTATTTT.

J is TRBJ1-3 and V is TRBV28; a possible D gene is TRBD1 (6 bases). This CDR3 spans 14 amino acids. V shed 3 bases and J shed 4 bases, with 10 bases lying between them. Germline V gene data show CDR1 as MDHEN and CDR2 as SYDVKM. Here the CDR3 DNA reads TGTGCCAGCAGTTTTGGAGGGACAGGAAACACCATATATTTT. This encodes CASSFGGTGNTIYF. The full variable domain, in which reference TRBV28 and TRBJ1-3 provide the parts outside the CDR3, is DVKVTQSSRYLVKRTGEKVFLECVQDMDHENMFWYRQDPGLGLRLIYFSYDVKMKEKGDIPEGYSVSREKKERFSLILESASTNQTSMYLCASSFGGTGNTIYFGEGSWLTVV.

The rearrangement joins TRBV5-6 to TRBJ1-2; 7 bases line up with TRBD1. The J segment lost 2 bases and the V segment lost 4 bases, leaving 8 bases of the junction unmatched. The CDR3 runs to 15 residues. Germline V lookup: CDR1 SGHDT, CDR2 YYEEEE. The CDR3 sequence is CASSPDPTGNYGYTF. The DNA of the CDR3 is TGTGCCAGCAGCCCAGATCCGACAGGGAACTATGGCTACACCTTC.

In this sample, this clone turned up once. A read error may produce the germline difference seen at one junction end. The chain carries TRBV6-1 and TRBJ2-1; 10 positions agree with TRBD2. This CDR3 has 15 residues. Germline-derived CDR1 and CDR2 are MNHNS and SASEGT. The CDR3 DNA is TGTGCCAGCAGTGAAACTAGCGGGACCTACAATGAGCAGCTCTTC. Translating it yields CASSETSGTYNEQLF.

This clone was counted a few times. CDR3 in DNA: TGCGCCAGCAGCTTGTTACAGGGGAACACTGAAGCTTTCTTT. It translates to CASSLLQGNTEAFF. The chain recombines TRBV5-1 with TRBJ1-1; D might be TRBD1 (6 bases). Per germline, CDR1 SGHRS and CDR2 YFSETQ. Trimming removed 1 base at V and 1 base at J, with 8 bases between. This CDR3 region has 14 residues.

The chain is built from TRBV4-1 and TRBJ2-1; TRBD2 aligns across 8 bases. The germline CDR1 and CDR2 sequences are MGHRA and YSYEKL. Unmatched junction bases numbered 14, after V lost 2 bases and J lost 5 bases. The CDR3 has 18 residues. The CDR3: CASSQPPYRLAGHNEQFF. CDR3 in DNA: TGCGCCAGCAGCCAACCCCCCTATAGGCTAGCGGGTCACAATGAGCAGTTCTTC.

The rearrangement uses TRBV19 and TRBJ2-3; 8 nucleotides align to TRBD2. The CDR3 consists of 17 residues. The V gene end was trimmed by 3 bases and the J gene end by 4 bases; junction bases not matched to a gene: 12. Germline V lookup: CDR1 LNHDA, CDR2 SQIVND (reference sequence). The CDR3 DNA sequence: TGTGCCAGTAGTATGCGCCCCGGGACTAGGGTTTCAGATACGCAGTATTTT. It yields the protein CASSMRPGTRVSDTQYF.

The chain links TRBV14 to TRBJ2-1; no clear D. Trimming left V 0 bases short and J 10 bases short, with 10 bases between. Germline V gives CDR1 SGHDN, CDR2 FVKESK. This CDR3 is 13 amino acids long. CDR3 residues: CASSQDRSREQFF. The CDR3 bases are TGTGCCAGCAGCCAAGATAGGAGTAGAGAGCAGTTCTTC.

The chain is built from TRBV19 and TRBJ2-7; the D gene is possibly TRBD1 (5 bases). V was cut by 3 bases and J by 2 bases, with 14 bases left in between. Germline CDR1 is LNHDA and CDR2 is SQIVND (reference sequence). The CDR3 is 15 residues long. The CDR3: CASSMGQASAYEQYF. CDR3 DNA: TGTGCCAGTAGTATGGGGCAGGCCTCCGCCTACGAGCAGTACTTC.

The rearrangement uses TRBV7-2 and TRBJ2-7; 9 positions agree with TRBD1. The germline gives CDR1 SGHTA, CDR2 FQGNSA. The CDR3 has 14 amino acids. J lost 1 base, V lost 3 bases, and 1 base had no gene match. The CDR3 DNA follows: TGTGCCAGCAGCTTGACAGGGGGATCCTACGAGCAGTACTTC. This translates into CASSLTGGSYEQYF.

J is TRBJ2-5 and V is TRBV4-1, with D perhaps TRBD1 (6 bases). V lost 4 bases and J 4 bases, leaving 16 bases between the germline ends. Germline values: CDR1 MGHRA, CDR2 YSYEKL. The CDR3 loop spans 15 amino acids. The CDR3 DNA reads as TGCGCCAGCAGCCGGCAGGGGCTTAAACTAGAGACCCAGTACTTC. Its protein product is CASSRQGLKLETQYF.

This clone was seen a handful of times. The V and J genes are TRBV3-1 (or the pseudogene TRBV3-2) and TRBJ2-7, with D perhaps matching TRBD2 (6 bases). The CDR3 is 17 amino acids. Trimming removed 2 bases from V and 6 bases from J, with 23 bases in between. The germline V gene encodes CDR1 LGHDT and CDR2 YNNKEL (reference sequence). Here the CDR3 DNA reads TGTGCCAGCAGCCAAAGACGCGGGGTCCAGTTAGGGTTCGAGCAGTACTTC. This encodes CASSQRRGVQLGFEQYF.

This clone was detected only once. The chain employs TRBV7-9 and TRBJ2-3, with 10 bases aligning to TRBD2. The ends lost 5 bases at V and 5 bases at J; junction bases unmatched: 7. Germline assignment: CDR1 SEHNR and CDR2 FQNEAQ (reference sequence). The CDR3 is 15 amino acids. The CDR3 reads CASSLGTSVGDTQYF. The CDR3, as DNA: TGTGCCAGCAGCCTCGGGACTAGCGTGGGAGATACGCAGTATTTT.

This chain connects TRBV7-2 to TRBJ1-6; D is uncertain. Trimming removed 3 bases at V and 8 bases at J, with 11 bases between. The CDR3 sequence is 14 residues long. Germline CDR1 is SGHTA and CDR2 is FQGNSA. The CDR3 region has the DNA TGTGCCAGCAGCTTCCTCGTTTTTGATTCACCCCTCCACTTT. As protein: CASSFLVFDSPLHF. The whole variable domain, filled in from reference TRBV7-2 and TRBJ1-6, reads GAGVSQSPSNKVTEKGKDVELRCDPISGHTALYWYRQSLGQGLEFLIYFQGNSAPDKSGLPSDRFSAERTGGSVSTLTIQRTQQEDSAVYLCASSFLVFDSPLHFGNGTRLTVT.

The rearrangement links TRBV5-1 to TRBJ2-7; no firm D call. Germline-derived CDR1 and CDR2 are SGHRS and YFSETQ. V was clipped by 0 bases and J by 2 bases, with 9 bases between them. This CDR3 is 14 amino acids long. Here the CDR3 reads CASSLVPDTYEQYF. The CDR3 DNA is TGCGCCAGCAGCTTGGTCCCCGACACCTACGAGCAGTACTTC.